This T cell receptor beta chain emerged from a study of spatial heterogeneity in lung cancer. Findings and caveats of the study: Tumor mutation counts were tracked by expanded intratumoral alpha and beta TCR counts. Ubiquitous and regional nonsynonymous mutations were each tracked by the matching count of ubiquitous or regional expanded TCRs.

Documented time point: sample taken at primary tumor resection. Unsorted whole RNA from tumor, nontumor lung or frozen PBMC underwent sequencing. This CDR3 comprises 14 residues. Germline V gene sequence: CDR1 SGHDT, CDR2 YYEEEE. V lost 4 bases and J 10 bases, leaving 18 bases between the germline ends. The table lists this clonotype with many counts. Its antigen is not identified. Via MiXCR, TCRdb re-called the 5' RACE reads, giving one row per CDR3 protein. The table lists about 27,000 distinct CDR3 sequences, 7.1% of them singletons. The TCR originated in a male donor with early-stage non-small cell lung cancer. Sequencing was performed on lung tumor tissue, taken at surgery. V and J are TRBV5-6 and TRBJ2-1; D perhaps matches TRBD2 (6 bases). The DNA of the CDR3 is TGTGCCAGCAGCGCTACCTTGATAGCGGAAGAGCAGTTCTTC. The encoded protein is CASSATLIAEEQFF.